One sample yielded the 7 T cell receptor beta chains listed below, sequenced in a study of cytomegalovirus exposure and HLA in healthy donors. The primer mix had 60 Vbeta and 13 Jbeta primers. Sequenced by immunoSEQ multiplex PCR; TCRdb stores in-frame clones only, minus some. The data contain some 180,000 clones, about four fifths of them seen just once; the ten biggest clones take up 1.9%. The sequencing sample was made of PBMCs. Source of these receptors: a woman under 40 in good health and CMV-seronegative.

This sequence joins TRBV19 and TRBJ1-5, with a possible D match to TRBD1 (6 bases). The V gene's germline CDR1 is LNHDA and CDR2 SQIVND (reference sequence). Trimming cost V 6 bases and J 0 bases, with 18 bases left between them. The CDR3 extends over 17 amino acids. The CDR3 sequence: CASSPDRRGGSNQPQHF. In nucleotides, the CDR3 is TGTGCCAGTAGCCCAGACAGGCGAGGGGGTAGCAATCAGCCCCAGCATTTT.

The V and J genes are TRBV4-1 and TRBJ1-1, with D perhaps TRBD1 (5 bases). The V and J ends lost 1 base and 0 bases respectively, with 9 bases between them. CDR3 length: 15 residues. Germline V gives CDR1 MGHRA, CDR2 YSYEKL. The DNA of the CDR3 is TGCGCCAGCAGCCAAGGGAGACAGCTGAACACTGAAGCTTTCTTT. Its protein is CASSQGRQLNTEAFF.

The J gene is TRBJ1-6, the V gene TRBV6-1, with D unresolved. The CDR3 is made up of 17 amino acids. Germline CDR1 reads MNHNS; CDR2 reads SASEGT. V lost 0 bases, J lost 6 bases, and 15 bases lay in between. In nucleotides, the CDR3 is TGTGCCAGCAGTGAAGCTATGAGCATAACCTTTAATTCACCCCTCCACTTT. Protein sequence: CASSEAMSITFNSPLHF.

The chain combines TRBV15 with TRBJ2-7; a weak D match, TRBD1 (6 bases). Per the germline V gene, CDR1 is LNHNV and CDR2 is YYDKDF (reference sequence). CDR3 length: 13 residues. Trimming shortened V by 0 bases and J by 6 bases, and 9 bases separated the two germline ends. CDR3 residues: CATSRETGREQYF. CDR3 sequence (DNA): TGTGCCACCAGCAGAGAAACAGGGCGCGAGCAGTACTTC.

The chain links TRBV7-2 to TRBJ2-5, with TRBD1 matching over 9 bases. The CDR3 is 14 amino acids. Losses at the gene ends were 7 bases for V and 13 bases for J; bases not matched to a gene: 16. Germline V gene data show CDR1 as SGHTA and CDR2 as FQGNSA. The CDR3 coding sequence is TGTGCCAGCACGTCTCGGACAGGGGTTGGGGGGTGGTACTTC. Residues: CASTSRTGVGGWYF. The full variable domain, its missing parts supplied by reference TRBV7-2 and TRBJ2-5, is GAGVSQSPSNKVTEKGKDVELRCDPISGHTALYWYRQSLGQGLEFLIYFQGNSAPDKSGLPSDRFSAERTGGSVSTLTIQRTQQEDSAVYLCASTSRTGVGGWYFGPGTRLLVL.

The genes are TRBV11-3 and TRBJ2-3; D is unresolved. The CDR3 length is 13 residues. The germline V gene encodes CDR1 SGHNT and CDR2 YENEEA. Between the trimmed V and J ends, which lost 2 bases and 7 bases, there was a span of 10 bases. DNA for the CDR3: TGTGCCAGCAGCTTATATCCCTCCTATACGCAGTATTTT. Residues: CASSLYPSYTQYF. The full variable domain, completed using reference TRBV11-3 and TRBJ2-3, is EAGVVQSPRYKIIEKKQPVAFWCNPISGHNTLYWYLQNLGQGPELLIRYENEEAVDDSQLPKDRFSAERLKGVDSTLKIQPAELGDSAVYLCASSLYPSYTQYFGPGTRLTVL.

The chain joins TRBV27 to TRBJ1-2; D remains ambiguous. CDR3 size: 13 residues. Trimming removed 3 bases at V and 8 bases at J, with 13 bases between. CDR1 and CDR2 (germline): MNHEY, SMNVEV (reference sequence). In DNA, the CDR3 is TGTGCCAGCAGTTTTACAGAGGGTCGCGGCTACACCTTC. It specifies CASSFTEGRGYTF.